This T cell receptor beta chain was captured by sequencing in a study of blood T cell repertoires in COVID-19. About the research overall: Italy, Spain and the United States were the sources of the convalescent and acute COVID-19 samples.

Authors' processing steps: Estimation of nucleated cell counts was performed using reference gene primer amplification. The table came from immunoSEQ multiplex PCR; TCRdb's copy has only in-frame clones and leaves some out. The D gene and trimming were derived from the DNA, and the V and J assignments and clone size from that table. The profile shows more than 85,000 clones, around 86% of them singletons. Germline lookup yields CDR1 WNHNN and CDR2 SYGVQD (reference sequence). CDR3 size: 15 residues. V was clipped by 4 bases and J by 7 bases; unmatched bases: 6. The sample was peripheral blood. The chain recombines TRBV10-1 with TRBJ1-4, with TRBD1 identical over 10 bases. The TCR sequence derives from a man aged 45-60 years with active or convalescent COVID-19. CDR3 nucleotides: TGCGCCAGCAGTGCGAGACAGGGGGCAACTGAAAAACTGTTTTTT. Translating gives CASSARQGATEKLFF.